This T cell receptor (beta chain) was profiled in a study of blood T cell repertoires in COVID-19. Measured with immunoSEQ multiplex PCR; TCRdb has only the in-frame clones, and not every one. The sample contains some 130,000 clones, 80% to 85% of which appear only once. The sequence was obtained from a woman aged 55 to 70 with active or convalescent COVID-19. The material sequenced was peripheral blood.

The CDR3 bases are TGTGCCAGCAGCCAAGAAACGATGACCGGGACAGGGAGGAATCAGCCCCAGCATTTT. It is translated as CASSQETMTGTGRNQPQHF. The J gene is TRBJ1-5, the V gene TRBV4-2; 9 nucleotides line up with TRBD1. The length of the CDR3 is 19 residues. CDR1 is LGHNA, CDR2 YNFKEQ, per germline. J gave up 4 bases and V 0 bases, and 13 bases lay outside the gene matches.